Each of the 5 T cell receptor beta chains below was sequenced from the same sample in a study of shared clonotypes between healthy human individuals. Profiling relied on immunoSEQ multiplex PCR, and the TCRdb table lists in-frame clones only, not all of them. The sample lists about 470,000 clones, around 79% occurring once. Sequencing was performed on PBMCs. These receptors all come from a woman aged 40 to 49 in good health. Some clones in this sample may be carry-over from other donors' samples.

For this clone: This likely reflects a read error, since a far larger clone is one base away. The chain combines TRBV6-1 with TRBJ2-5; D not resolved. CDR1 is MNHNS, CDR2 SASEGT, per germline. The CDR3 runs 16 residues. V was clipped by 0 bases and J by 3 bases, with 14 bases between them. CDR3 coding DNA: TGTGCCAGCAGTGAAGCGCAGACGAGAACGAAAGAGACCCAGTACTTC. Residues: CASSEAQTRTKETQYF.

The V call is TRBV7-2, the J call TRBJ2-3, with a tentative D call TRBD2 (5 bases). CDR1 SGHTA and CDR2 FQGNSA come from the germline V gene. CDR3 size: 15 residues. V lost 2 bases and J 1 base, leaving 10 bases between the germline ends. The CDR3 nucleotides read TGTGCCAGCAGCTTACTCCTAGCCGGCACAGATACGCAGTATTTT. Translating gives CASSLLLAGTDTQYF.

The V call is TRBV28, the J call TRBJ1-5; possibly TRBD1 for D (6 bases). This CDR3 is 13 amino acids long. Germline-derived CDR1 and CDR2 are MDHEN and SYDVKM. V lost 6 bases and J lost 2, with 8 bases in between. CDR3 in DNA: TGTGCCAGCAGAGGGGGGGGCAATCAGCCCCAGCATTTT. Amino acids: CASRGGGNQPQHF.

The V gene is TRBV15, the J gene TRBJ1-3, with D uncertain. This CDR3 spans 13 amino acids. Between the trimmed V and J ends, which lost 3 bases and 0 bases, there was a span of 3 bases. CDR1 and CDR2 (germline): LNHNV, YYDKDF (reference sequence). The CDR3 sequence is CATSSHSGNTIYF. CDR3 nucleotides: TGTGCCACCAGCAGTCACTCTGGAAACACCATATATTTT.

The chain uses TRBV7-3 and TRBJ2-7, with TRBD2 matching over 10 bases. CDR3 size: 14 residues. Germline V gene lookup returns CDR1 SGHTA and CDR2 FQGTGA. Trimming at V came to 5 bases and at J to 9 bases, leaving 10 bases not matched to a gene. In DNA form, the CDR3 reads TGTGCCAGCAGCCCCGGGACTAGCGACTTTGGGCAGTACTTC. Protein: CASSPGTSDFGQYF.